This passage covers 21 T cell receptor beta chains from one sample sequenced in a study of control samples from healthy donors and cancer patients. Method: immunoSEQ multiplex PCR; TCRdb's copy keeps in-frame clones and lacks some. This sample has 170,000 or so clones, with 91% found just once. Sequencing was done on a sample of blood. The source of these receptors is a woman aged 40 to 50 in good health.

In nucleotides, the CDR3 is TGTGCCAGCCTCGCAACAGGGGGGAGAACAGATACGCAGTATTTT. Translated, it gives CASLATGGRTDTQYF. The chain employs TRBV6-5 and TRBJ2-3; 8 bases are shared with TRBD1. V was clipped by 8 bases and J by 3 bases; unmatched bases: 10. CDR1 is MNHEY and CDR2 is SVGAGI in the germline V gene. The CDR3 spans 15 residues.

J is TRBJ2-1 and V is TRBV11-3, with 8 bases fitting TRBD2. V was pared by 4 bases and J by 3 bases, with 2 bases of the junction left unmatched. There are 14 residues in the CDR3. Germline V gene data show CDR1 as SGHNT and CDR2 as YENEEA. The CDR3 here is CASSSSGGYNEQFF. For the CDR3, the DNA is TGTGCCAGCAGCTCCAGCGGGGGCTACAATGAGCAGTTCTTC.

V gene TRBV6-5 combines with J gene TRBJ1-5; 10 bases align to TRBD1. Looked up from germline, CDR1 is MNHEY and CDR2 is SVGAGI. The CDR3 length is 14 residues. V gave up 6 bases and J gave up 6 bases; unmatched junction bases: 5. CDR3 DNA sequence: TGTGCCAGCAGCCCGGGACAGGGGATTCAGCCCCAGCATTTT. It codes for CASSPGQGIQPQHF.

This clone was detected only once. This chain uses TRBV11-2 with TRBJ1-1; TRBD1 matches at 7 bases. V lost 5 bases and J lost 3; bases outside the gene matches: 9. The germline V gene encodes CDR1 SGHAT and CDR2 FQNNGV. This CDR3 has 15 residues. The CDR3 protein is CASSPPGRGHTEAFF. As DNA, the CDR3 is TGTGCCAGCAGCCCCCCAGGGAGGGGGCACACTGAAGCTTTCTTT.

V usage is TRBV9 and J usage is TRBJ2-1; D possibly corresponds to TRBD1 (6 bases). CDR1 SGDLS and CDR2 YYNGEE come from the germline V gene. Trimming stripped 7 bases from V and 12 bases from J, with 14 bases between. This CDR3 is 11 amino acids long. CDR3 amino acids: CASAGAAGQFF. In DNA, the CDR3 is TGTGCCAGCGCAGGGGCCGCTGGGCAGTTCTTC.

V gene TRBV24-1 combines with J gene TRBJ2-2; possible D gene TRBD1, 5 bases. This CDR3 spans 13 amino acids. Germline V gives CDR1 KGHDR, CDR2 SFDVKD. Trimming removed 5 bases at V and 6 bases at J, with 9 bases between. The CDR3 loop reads CATSVTGAGELFF. In DNA form, the CDR3 reads TGTGCCACCAGTGTCACAGGTGCCGGGGAGCTGTTTTTT.

The chain has TRBV3-1 (or the pseudogene TRBV3-2) and TRBJ2-3, with 7 nucleotides matching TRBD2. In germline, CDR1 is LGHDT, CDR2 YNNKEL (reference sequence). V trimming: 4 bases; J trimming: 3 bases; junction bases outside the gene matches: 10. This CDR3 has 16 amino acids. The CDR3 sequence: CASSPLFTSDTDTQYF. The CDR3 DNA sequence: TGTGCCAGCAGCCCCCTGTTCACTAGCGATACAGATACGCAGTATTTT.

The chain is built from TRBV5-5 and TRBJ1-1, with unresolved D. V lost 5 bases to trimming and J lost 7 bases, with 12 bases between them. Germline V lookup: CDR1 SGHKS, CDR2 YYEKEE (reference sequence). The CDR3 runs to 12 residues. The CDR3 DNA sequence: TGTGCCAGCAGTTTTGACATCCATGAAGCTTTCTTT. Protein product: CASSFDIHEAFF.

The chain is built from TRBV19 and TRBJ2-1; 7 positions agree with TRBD1. The CDR3 totals 17 residues. Trimming cost V 4 bases and J 0 bases; bases outside gene matches: 9. The germline V gene encodes CDR1 LNHDA and CDR2 SQIVND (reference sequence). The CDR3 region has the DNA TGTGCCAGTAGTAACCTAAGGGGACAGAGCTCCTACAATGAGCAGTTCTTC. Protein product: CASSNLRGQSSYNEQFF.

The rearrangement uses TRBV7-4 and TRBJ1-5, with 7 bases fitting TRBD1. The V and J ends lost 6 bases and 1 base, in that order; junction bases with no gene match: 3. The length of the CDR3 is 14 residues. CDR1 and CDR2 from the germline V gene are SGHVT and SQSDAQ. CDR3 protein: CASSWTGSNQPQHF. The CDR3 DNA sequence: TGTGCCAGCAGTTGGACAGGAAGCAATCAGCCCCAGCATTTT.

The chain carries TRBV6-4 and TRBJ1-6; no clear D. Germline V gene sequence: CDR1 MRHNA, CDR2 SNTAGT. CDR3 length: 15 amino acids. Trimming left V 5 bases short and J 8 bases short, with 16 bases between. CDR3 DNA sequence: TGTGCCAGCAGTAAAGGTCCCGCTTGGGATTCACCCCTCCACTTT. It codes for CASSKGPAWDSPLHF.

By share, this clone ranks as medium-sized. The genes are TRBV7-6 and TRBJ2-7; TRBD2 matches at 7 bases. J lost 1 base, V lost 0 bases, and 12 bases had no gene match. Germline lookup yields CDR1 SGHVS and CDR2 FNYEAQ. The CDR3 is 18 amino acids. The CDR3 spells CASSLARWEGPTSYEQYF. Here the CDR3 DNA reads TGTGCCAGCAGCTTAGCCCGATGGGAGGGGCCGACTTCCTACGAGCAGTACTTC.

This clone has only one observation. The chain carries TRBV4-1 and TRBJ1-1; 8 nucleotides agree with TRBD1. The CDR3 length is 15 residues. J was trimmed by 0 bases and V by 1 base; bases with no gene match: 1. Germline V gene data show CDR1 as MGHRA and CDR2 as YSYEKL. The CDR3 region has the DNA TGCGCCAGCAGCCAAGCGGACAGGGTGAACACTGAAGCTTTCTTT. Protein: CASSQADRVNTEAFF.

The CDR3: CAISERQGQSGANVLTF. DNA for the CDR3: TGTGCCATCAGTGAGAGACAGGGGCAATCTGGGGCCAACGTCCTGACTTTC. The gene calls are TRBV10-3 and TRBJ2-6; TRBD1 aligns across 8 bases. This CDR3 is 17 amino acids long. Germline V gene lookup returns CDR1 ENHRY and CDR2 SYGVKD. V dropped 2 bases and J dropped 1; count of bases not matched to a gene: 4.

The gene calls are TRBV5-1 and TRBJ1-1, with TRBD1 as a possible D gene (6 bases). The germline V gene encodes CDR1 SGHRS and CDR2 YFSETQ. The V end lost 3 bases, the J end lost 1 base, and 10 bases lay between the germline ends. This CDR3 has 14 amino acids. The CDR3 DNA follows: TGCGCCAGCAGCTCGACAGGAGCGAACACTGAAGCTTTCTTT. Residues: CASSSTGANTEAFF.

V gene TRBV7-9 combines with J gene TRBJ1-1, with no clear D. Trimming pared 1 base from V and 7 bases from J, leaving 22 bases between. Per germline, CDR1 SEHNR and CDR2 FQNEAQ (reference sequence). CDR3 length equals 17 residues. Here the CDR3 DNA reads TGTGCCAGCAGCTTAGTCCCCCAGGTTCGACTATGGGGTGAAGCTTTCTTT. Protein product: CASSLVPQVRLWGEAFF.

This sequence joins TRBV6-5 and TRBJ2-7; 8 bases agree with TRBD1. The germline CDR1 and CDR2 sequences are MNHEY and SVGAGI. V shed 6 bases and J 3 bases; nucleotides not matched to a gene: 4. This CDR3 contains 13 residues. CDR3 amino acids: CASRQGAGYEQYF. The CDR3 coding sequence is TGTGCCAGCAGGCAGGGGGCAGGCTACGAGCAGTACTTC.

The V and J genes are TRBV13 and TRBJ1-2; TRBD1 might be the D (5 bases). V dropped 0 bases and J dropped 8 bases, with 13 bases sitting between them. This CDR3 contains 14 residues. CDR1 is PRHDT and CDR2 is FYEKMQ in the germline V gene (reference sequence). The CDR3 nucleotides read TGTGCCAGCAGCTTAGGGGGACCAGGGTCGGGCTACACCTTC. Amino acid sequence: CASSLGGPGSGYTF.

This chain connects TRBV6-5 to TRBJ2-3; 10 bases fit TRBD2. The CDR3 is 13 residues long. With V trimmed by 6 bases and J by 6 bases, 3 bases remained unmatched. CDR1 is MNHEY, CDR2 SVGAGI, per germline. CDR3 DNA: TGTGCCAGCAGCCGTAGCGGGGGGGATACGCAGTATTTT. Translation: CASSRSGGDTQYF.

The J gene is TRBJ2-2, the V gene TRBV5-4, with D perhaps matching TRBD2 (7 bases). Germline loops: CDR1 SGHNT, CDR2 YYREEE (reference sequence). The V gene lost 4 bases and the J gene lost 5 bases, with 18 bases spanning the gap. The CDR3 spans 16 residues. CDR3 in DNA: TGTGCCAGCAGCCTGGAGGGGGGGACTCTTACCGGGGAGCTGTTTTTT. Protein sequence: CASSLEGGTLTGELFF.

V usage is TRBV28 and J usage is TRBJ1-2, with D possibly being TRBD1 (6 bases). The CDR3 runs 20 residues. Germline V gene data show CDR1 as MDHEN and CDR2 as SYDVKM. V shed 5 bases and J shed 6 bases, with 34 bases lying between them. DNA for the CDR3: TGTGCCAGCAGTCCACAGGACAGCACTAGTTTCTATCTTGGTATAAATGGCTACACCTTC. Its protein is CASSPQDSTSFYLGINGYTF.